This record looks at one T cell receptor beta chain sequence and its context. What it binds is unknown. This sample was taken from a study of T cell responses to AZD1222 COVID-19 vaccine. Germline V CDR1 and CDR2: LGHDT, YNNKEL (reference sequence). CDR3 length equals 12 residues. The V end was cut by 3 bases, the J end by 8 bases, with 7 bases between. Whole-study findings and limits: Once two AZD1222 doses were given, Spike-specific TCR breadth and depth went up. Donors skewed white British and female; clonal diversity was possibly underestimated. Regions left unmutated in variants are reportedly the target of nearly half of spike-specific TCRs.

The method was immunoSEQ multiplex PCR; TCRdb's version includes in-frame clones alone and lacks a portion of them. The data show 150,000 or so clones, roughly four fifths seen once. The sequence came from an adult in good health. The sample here was peripheral blood, taken on day 0 of MenACWY control vaccination. This chain uses TRBV3-1 (or the pseudogene TRBV3-2) with TRBJ1-4; D gene uncertain. As DNA, the CDR3 is TGTGCCAGCAGCCATTTCGGAGAAAAACTGTTTTTT. This gives the protein CASSHFGEKLFF.